The clone carrying this T cell receptor beta chain was recorded a few times. An equimolar mix of two oligonucleotides served as the beta constant-region primer for TRBC1 and TRBC2. The ligated cDNA underwent four PCR rounds using SP2 and nested alpha and beta constant-region primers. A single record per CDR3 protein comes from TCRdb applying MiXCR to the UMI-ligation and nested PCR reads. The sample consists of under 150,000 distinct CDR3 sequences, approximately 15% of them appearing once. V was shortened by 7 bases and J by 1 base, with 18 bases between the two germline ends. The CDR3 has 16 residues. The entry originates in a study of naive and memory T cell subsets.

This rearrangement joins TRBV12-3 or TRBV12-4 to TRBJ2-3; perhaps D is TRBD1 or TRBD2 (5 bases each). The TCR originated in a human donor in good health. Source material: naive CD4+ T cells from blood. Here the CDR3 reads CASTPGRSPGTDTQYF. Here the CDR3 DNA reads TGTGCCAGCACCCCAGGGAGATCCCCGGGCACAGATACGCAGTATTTT.